This is a list of T cell receptor beta chains from one sample in a study of Ad26.COV2.S vaccination and SARS-CoV-2 variants. Sequenced by immunoSEQ multiplex PCR; TCRdb stores in-frame clones only, minus some. The profile shows about 680,000 clones, around 89% of them singletons. Sequenced material: peripheral blood, taken in a trial of Ad26.COV2.S vaccine versus placebo. These receptors were obtained from a person between 18 and 59 years old who received the Ad26.COV2.S COVID-19 vaccine or a placebo. CDR3s include the opening cysteine and the closing phenylalanine or tryptophan. The D gene is left open where the match is weak. Expanded clones get a size class; other rows say once, few or many, or leave the size out.

J gene | V gene | D gene | clone size | CDR3 protein | CDR3 DNA
TRBJ1-2 | TRBV13 | TRBD1 | once | CASSLGRGQGTGYTF | TGTGCCAGCAGCTTAGGCCGGGGACAGGGGACCGGCTACACCTTC
TRBJ1-1 | TRBV5-3 | TRBD1 | - | CARRPGTVINTEAFF | TGTGCCAGAAGGCCCGGGACAGTGATCAACACTGAAGCTTTCTTT
TRBJ2-2 | TRBV27 | - | - | CASSFGLLNTGELFF | TGTGCCAGCAGTTTCGGACTCTTGAACACCGGGGAGCTGTTTTTT
TRBJ1-1 | TRBV27 | - | - | CASSHRGFEAFF | TGTGCCAGCAGTCACCGGGGCTTTGAAGCTTTCTTT
TRBJ2-1 | TRBV6-1 | - | - | CASSDGGLSYNEQFF | TGTGCCAGCAGTGATGGGGGACTCTCCTACAATGAGCAGTTCTTC
TRBJ1-1 | TRBV13 | TRBD1 | - | CASSPDRANTEAFF | TGTGCCAGCAGTCCCGACAGGGCGAACACTGAAGCTTTCTTT
TRBJ1-2 | TRBV24-1 | TRBD1 | - | CATSDSGQGSGYTF | TGTGCCACCAGTGACTCGGGACAGGGGTCGGGCTACACCTTC
TRBJ2-3 | TRBV30 | TRBD2 | - | CAWSPVAGVLTDTQYF | TGTGCCTGGAGTCCCGTGGCGGGAGTCCTCACAGATACGCAGTATTTT
TRBJ1-2 | TRBV9 | - | - | CASSVGGDGYTF | TGTGCCAGCAGCGTAGGGGGCGATGGCTACACCTTC
TRBJ2-5 | TRBV15 | - | - | CATSRDQGSETQYF | TGTGCCACCAGCAGAGATCAGGGTTCAGAGACCCAGTACTTC
TRBJ1-4 | TRBV20-1 | TRBD1 | few | CSAANRGKLFF | TGCAGTGCAGCCAACAGGGGTAAACTGTTTTTT
TRBJ1-2 | TRBV5-1 | - | - | CASSGGHRDNGYTF | TGCGCCAGCAGCGGAGGACATCGGGACAATGGCTACACCTTC
TRBJ1-4 | TRBV19 | - | - | CASSIKKDEKLFF | TGTGCCAGTAGTATAAAGAAGGATGAAAAACTGTTTTTT
TRBJ2-1 | TRBV3-1/TRBV3-2 | - | - | CASSQRENYPYNEQFF | TGTGCCAGCAGCCAAAGGGAAAACTACCCCTACAATGAGCAGTTCTTC
TRBJ1-2 | TRBV5-6 | TRBD1 | - | CASWEQGASGYTF | TGTGCCAGCTGGGAACAGGGGGCATCTGGCTACACCTTC
TRBJ2-1 | TRBV6-5 | TRBD2 | once | CASSYTSGSLEGEQFF | TGTGCCAGCAGTTACACTAGCGGGAGCTTAGAGGGTGAGCAGTTCTTC
TRBJ1-2 | TRBV12-3/TRBV12-4 | - | once | CASSSQGGYTF | TGTGCCAGCAGTTCCCAGGGAGGCTACACCTTC
TRBJ1-1 | TRBV6-1 | - | - | CASSDGPMNTEAFF | TGTGCCAGCAGTGACGGCCCTATGAACACTGAAGCTTTCTTT
TRBJ2-1 | TRBV6-5 | TRBD2 | - | CASSYRLAATYNEQFF | TGTGCCAGCAGTTACAGACTAGCGGCTACCTACAATGAGCAGTTCTTC
TRBJ1-1 | TRBV4-3 | TRBD1 | - | CASSQDLGTGRMNTEAFF | TGCGCCAGCAGCCAAGATCTGGGGACAGGGAGGATGAACACTGAAGCTTTCTTT
TRBJ2-7 | TRBV18 | TRBD2 | - | CASSLTRGESYEQYF | TGTGCCAGCTCACTAACGCGGGGGGAAAGCTACGAGCAGTACTTC
TRBJ1-1 | TRBV18 | - | - | CASSPMAGSSSEAFF | TGTGCCAGCTCACCAATGGCAGGAAGCTCCTCTGAAGCTTTCTTT
TRBJ2-7 | TRBV7-9 | - | - | CASSSPTDNYEQYF | TGTGCCAGCAGCTCACCGACAGACAACTACGAGCAGTACTTC
TRBJ1-6 | TRBV5-6 | - | - | CASSLEGNSPLHF | TGTGCCAGCAGCTTGGAGGGGAACTCACCCCTCCACTTT
TRBJ1-2 | TRBV7-2 | - | - | CASSLGRRGYTF | TGTGCCAGCAGCTTAGGCAGGCGGGGCTACACCTTC
TRBJ2-3 | TRBV18 | - | - | CASSRRTDTQYF | TGTGCCAGCTCGCGCCGAACAGATACGCAGTATTTT
TRBJ2-5 | TRBV2 | TRBD1 | - | CARKDRVKETQYF | TGTGCCAGAAAGGACAGGGTGAAAGAGACCCAGTACTTC
TRBJ2-3 | TRBV9 | - | once | CASSVGGQSTDTQYF | TGTGCCAGCAGCGTAGGCGGACAAAGCACAGATACGCAGTATTTT
TRBJ1-4 | TRBV3-1/TRBV3-2 | - | - | CASSQGGQGPLNEKLFF | TGTGCCAGCAGCCAAGGGGGTCAGGGGCCGCTAAATGAAAAACTGTTTTTT
TRBJ2-5 | TRBV11-2 | TRBD2 | - | CASSDLAAYQETQYF | TGTGCCAGCAGCGACCTAGCGGCGTACCAAGAGACCCAGTACTTC
TRBJ2-1 | TRBV19 | - | - | CASSIGGLSSYNEQFF | TGTGCCAGTAGTATTGGCGGCCTCAGCTCCTACAATGAGCAGTTCTTC
TRBJ2-2 | TRBV11-2 | TRBD1 | few | CASSRTGQGNYFTGELFF | TGTGCCAGCAGCCGGACGGGACAGGGGAACTACTTCACCGGGGAGCTGTTTTTT
TRBJ2-3 | TRBV18 | TRBD2 | - | CASSPGLAATDTQYF | TGTGCCAGCTCACCGGGACTAGCGGCAACAGATACGCAGTATTTT
TRBJ2-3 | TRBV10-1 | - | - | CASSDTDTQYF | TGCGCCAGCAGCGACACAGATACGCAGTATTTT
TRBJ1-6 | TRBV7-9 | TRBD1 | - | CASRKETGSSYNSPLHF | TGTGCCAGCAGAAAAGAGACAGGGAGCTCCTATAATTCACCCCTCCACTTT
TRBJ1-6 | TRBV4-3 | - | few | CASSQDFRVNNSPLHF | TGCGCCAGCAGCCAAGATTTCAGGGTCAACAATTCACCCCTCCACTTT
TRBJ1-6 | TRBV30 | - | - | CAWSVTDYNSPLHF | TGTGCCTGGAGTGTAACAGACTATAATTCACCCCTCCACTTT
TRBJ2-1 | TRBV7-9 | TRBD1 | - | CASSTRRGRYNEQFF | TGTGCCAGCAGCACCCGCAGGGGGAGATACAATGAGCAGTTCTTC
TRBJ1-4 | TRBV7-2 | - | - | CASRPGGSNEKLFF | TGTGCCAGCAGGCCTGGAGGGTCTAATGAAAAACTGTTTTTT
TRBJ2-3 | TRBV6-5 | - | few | CASSYSSGLRDTQYF | TGTGCCAGCAGTTACTCCAGCGGGCTAAGAGATACGCAGTATTTT
TRBJ1-1 | TRBV7-8 | - | - | CASSYFSGTTSLGAFF | TGTGCCAGCAGCTATTTTTCCGGAACGACTTCCCTCGGAGCTTTCTTT
TRBJ2-2 | TRBV7-9 | - | - | CAAGLGNTGELFF | TGTGCCGCAGGGTTGGGTAACACCGGGGAGCTGTTTTTT
TRBJ2-7 | TRBV15 | - | - | CATRGGSEAVYEQYF | TGTGCCACCAGAGGGGGGTCCGAAGCGGTCTACGAGCAGTACTTC
TRBJ2-7 | TRBV18 | TRBD2 | few | CASSRGEGTYEQYF | TGTGCCAGCTCACGGGGGGAGGGTACCTACGAGCAGTACTTC
TRBJ1-5 | TRBV6-2/TRBV6-3 | - | - | CASSYSSSGGGQPQHF | TGTGCCAGCAGTTACTCGAGTAGCGGGGGAGGGCAGCCCCAGCATTTT
TRBJ2-2 | TRBV25-1 | - | - | CASSEAGKETGELFF | TGTGCCAGCAGTGAGGCAGGGAAGGAGACCGGGGAGCTGTTTTTT
TRBJ1-1 | TRBV6-1 | - | - | CASSEPGKNTEAFF | TGTGCCAGCAGTGAACCCGGAAAGAACACTGAAGCTTTCTTT
TRBJ2-7 | TRBV3-1/TRBV3-2 | TRBD2 | - | CASSPREGYYEQYF | TGTGCCAGCAGCCCGCGGGAGGGATACTACGAGCAGTACTTC
TRBJ2-1 | TRBV18 | TRBD1 | - | CASSYRGSSYNEQFF | TGTGCCAGCTCATACAGGGGGAGCTCCTACAATGAGCAGTTCTTC
TRBJ2-5 | TRBV3-1/TRBV3-2 | - | - | CASSRQPVETQYF | TGTGCCAGCAGCCGCCAGCCGGTGGAGACCCAGTACTTC
TRBJ2-4 | TRBV24-1 | - | - | CATIFGRALAKNIQYF | TGTGCCACCATTTTCGGACGTGCTCTAGCCAAAAACATTCAGTACTTC
TRBJ1-5 | TRBV16 | - | - | CASSHGVNQPQHF | TGTGCCAGCAGCCATGGGGTGAATCAGCCCCAGCATTTT
TRBJ2-3 | TRBV7-9 | - | - | CASSLGPDTQYF | TGTGCCAGCAGCTTAGGGCCAGATACGCAGTATTTT